Following are 20 T cell receptor beta chains from one sample sequenced in a study of blood T cell repertoires in COVID-19. This table comes from immunoSEQ multiplex PCR, and its TCRdb copy is limited to in-frame clones, with some not included. The sample has over 250,000 clones, about 87% seen once. Sample: PBMCs or T cells enriched from blood (not recorded which). These receptors originate from a woman under 40 who had recovered from COVID-19.

V gene TRBV4-1 combines with J gene TRBJ2-4, with unresolved D. Trimming took off 4 bases at V and 8 bases at J, with 12 bases between the two ends. Germline CDR1 is MGHRA and CDR2 is YSYEKL. The CDR3 has 13 residues. CDR3 region: CASSLQFADIQYF. In DNA form, the CDR3 reads TGCGCCAGCAGCCTCCAGTTCGCGGACATTCAGTACTTC.

The genes are TRBV5-6 and TRBJ2-7; a weak D match, TRBD1 (6 bases). CDR1 is SGHDT and CDR2 is YYEEEE in the germline V gene. The V end lost 4 bases, the J end lost 3 bases, and 11 bases lay between the germline ends. The CDR3 has 13 amino acids. The CDR3 region is CASSDGQLYEQYF. The CDR3 DNA reads as TGTGCCAGCAGCGACGGACAGCTCTACGAGCAGTACTTC. The variable domain in full, completed from reference TRBV5-6 and TRBJ2-7, reads DAGVTQSPTHLIKTRGQQVTLRCSPKSGHDTVSWYQQALGQGPQFIFQYYEEEERQRGNFPDRFSGHQFPNYSSELNVNALLLGDSALYLCASSDGQLYEQYFGPGTRLTVT.

The chain recombines TRBV20-1 with TRBJ1-2; TRBD1 might be the D (6 bases). The V gene lost 3 bases and the J gene lost 3 bases, with 11 bases spanning the gap. Germline assignment: CDR1 DFQATT and CDR2 SNEGSKA (reference sequence). The CDR3 spans 13 residues. CDR3 bases: TGCAGTGCTAGTCAGGGGTTGGACTATGGCTACACCTTC. Translation gives CSASQGLDYGYTF.

This chain connects TRBV7-9 to TRBJ2-3; TRBD1 is a possible D gene (5 bases). The CDR3 extends over 15 amino acids. The V end lost 5 bases, the J end lost 6 bases, and 18 bases lay between the germline ends. Per the germline V gene, CDR1 is SEHNR and CDR2 is FQNEAQ (reference sequence). CDR3 sequence (DNA): TGTGCCAGCAGCCCTCCAGGACACAGGTTTGATACGCAGTATTTT. Its translation: CASSPPGHRFDTQYF.

The CDR3 loop is CAWRGLASGELFF. In nucleotides, the CDR3 is TGTGCCTGGAGGGGACTAGCTAGCGGGGAGCTGTTTTTT. V usage is TRBV30 and J usage is TRBJ2-2; 9 bases map to TRBD2. This CDR3 is built from 13 residues. The ends lost 3 bases at V and 7 bases at J; junction bases unmatched: 3. From germline, CDR1 is GTSNPN and CDR2 SVGIG (reference sequence).

This clone was seen only once. The chain combines TRBV30 with TRBJ2-5; 8 bases are a match to TRBD2. CDR1 is GTSNPN, CDR2 SVGIG, per germline (reference sequence). The CDR3 has 16 residues. Trimming at V came to 0 bases and at J to 2 bases, leaving 8 bases not matched to a gene. CDR3 nucleotide sequence: TGTGCCTGGAGTGTTCCCAGCGGGAGCCTTCAAGAGACCCAGTACTTC. This sequence encodes CAWSVPSGSLQETQYF.

The rearrangement links TRBV5-1 to TRBJ2-7; the D gene is possibly TRBD2 (6 bases). Trimming cost V 0 bases and J 7 bases, with 11 bases left between them. CDR1 is SGHRS, CDR2 YFSETQ, per germline. The CDR3 has 13 amino acids. In DNA, the CDR3 is TGCGCCAGCAGCTTGGCGGGAGTAGGGGAGCAGTACTTC. Translated: CASSLAGVGEQYF.

This clone was recorded only once. The chain joins TRBV5-4 to TRBJ1-4; D perhaps matches TRBD1 (6 bases). The CDR3 sequence is 14 residues long. Trimming shortened V by 4 bases and J by 8 bases, and 15 bases separated the two germline ends. Germline values: CDR1 SGHNT, CDR2 YYREEE (reference sequence). Here the CDR3 reads CASSLTGRREKLFF. As DNA, the CDR3 is TGTGCCAGCAGCCTGACAGGCCGGCGAGAAAAACTGTTTTTT.

The rearrangement uses TRBV21-1 and TRBJ2-7; TRBD1, the table's D call, was not compared with the DNA. TRBV21-1 is noted as a pseudogene. The CDR3 sequence is 13 residues long. CDR3 sequence reads: CASSNRDSYEQYF. The CDR3, as DNA: TGTGCCAGCAGCAACCGGGACAGCTACGAGCAGTACTTC.

CDR3 protein: CASSARVMNTEAFF. CDR3 nucleotide sequence: TGTGCCAGCAGCGCCAGGGTCATGAACACTGAAGCTTTCTTT. The chain is built from TRBV9 and TRBJ1-1; a weak D match, TRBD1 (5 bases). This CDR3 is 14 amino acids long. V lost 3 bases, J lost 0 bases, and 9 bases lay in between. CDR1 and CDR2 (germline): SGDLS, YYNGEE.

This rearrangement joins TRBV4-2 to TRBJ2-4, with 16 bases matching TRBD2. The V gene end was trimmed by 4 bases and the J gene end by 5 bases; junction bases not matched to a gene: 2. The CDR3 loop spans 16 amino acids. CDR1 is LGHNA and CDR2 is YNFKEQ in the germline V gene. CDR3 bases: TGTGCCAGCAGCCCGGGACTAGCGGGGGGGGAAAACATTCAGTACTTC. It translates to CASSPGLAGGENIQYF.

On this clone: The same CDR3 can be traced to other DNA sequences in this sample. The CDR3 DNA reads as TGTGCCTGGAGCTGGGGGGGAGAGCAGTACTTC. Translation: CAWSWGGEQYF. The chain is built from TRBV30 and TRBJ2-7; TRBD2 aligns across 7 bases. Germline lookup yields CDR1 GTSNPN and CDR2 SVGIG (reference sequence). This CDR3 has 11 amino acids. J was trimmed by 7 bases and V by 3 bases; bases with no gene match: 3.

The V and J genes are TRBV25-1 and TRBJ1-2, with D tentatively TRBD1 (5 bases). CDR1 is MGHDK, CDR2 SYGVNS, per germline. The CDR3 totals 13 residues. The V gene lost 2 bases and the J gene lost 6 bases, with 10 bases spanning the gap. CDR3 bases: TGTGCCAGCAGTGAAGGGCCAGGGAATGGCTACACCTTC. Translated, it gives CASSEGPGNGYTF.

For the CDR3, the DNA is TGTGCCAGCAGTTACTCGCCTGGAGGGCCAGATACGCAGTATTTT. Protein sequence: CASSYSPGGPDTQYF. This chain uses TRBV6-5 with TRBJ2-3; D may be TRBD2 (6 bases). The CDR3 runs 15 residues. CDR1 is MNHEY, CDR2 SVGAGI, per germline. V was pared by 0 bases and J by 4 bases, with 11 bases between.

This chain joins TRBV19 and TRBJ2-7; TRBD1 matches 11 bases. Germline-derived CDR1 and CDR2 are LNHDA and SQIVND (reference sequence). The CDR3 totals 14 residues. V dropped 9 bases and J dropped 0; count of bases not matched to a gene: 4. In nucleotides, the CDR3 is TGTGCCAGGCCGGGACAGGGGGGCTCCTACGAGCAGTACTTC. Protein product: CARPGQGGSYEQYF.

This clone was observed a handful of times. The CDR3 spells CASSESDSIGYGYTF. The CDR3 bases are TGTGCCAGCAGTGAAAGTGACTCTATCGGCTATGGCTACACCTTC. This sequence joins TRBV6-1 and TRBJ1-2; the D is unclear. The CDR3 runs 15 residues. V was trimmed by 2 bases and J by 4 bases, leaving 14 bases between them. Germline-derived CDR1 and CDR2 are MNHNS and SASEGT.

V usage is TRBV7-2 and J usage is TRBJ1-5; D is possibly TRBD1 (6 bases). Germline V CDR1 and CDR2: SGHTA, FQGNSA. There are 15 residues in the CDR3. The V end was cut by 5 bases, the J end by 3 bases, with 14 bases between. The CDR3 DNA follows: TGTGCCAGCAGCGCGGGCGGGGGCCTCAATCAGCCCCAGCATTTT. This gives the protein CASSAGGGLNQPQHF.

In its sample, this clone was seen once. This rearrangement joins TRBV7-2 to TRBJ2-7, with TRBD2 as a possible D gene (5 bases). This CDR3 contains 16 residues. CDR1 and CDR2 (germline): SGHTA, FQGNSA. V lost 1 base and J 6 bases, leaving 19 bases between the germline ends. The CDR3 DNA sequence: TGTGCCAGCAGCTTAGAAGGAGGCCGCCCCCGGGGCGAGCAGTACTTC. Its translation: CASSLEGGRPRGEQYF.

V and J are TRBV4-2 and TRBJ2-2, with 8 bases that match TRBD2. J gave up 1 base and V 0 bases, and 1 base lay outside the gene matches. The CDR3 totals 16 residues. Germline V gene data show CDR1 as LGHNA and CDR2 as YNFKEQ. The CDR3 sequence is CASSQDLAGNTGELFF. As DNA, the CDR3 is TGTGCCAGCAGCCAAGATCTAGCGGGGAACACCGGGGAGCTGTTTTTT.

The CDR3 here is CASSFGGLYGYTF. The CDR3 DNA reads as TGTGCCAGCAGTTTTGGGGGCCTCTATGGCTACACCTTC. The V call is TRBV27, the J call TRBJ1-2; D possibly corresponds to TRBD1 (6 bases). Germline CDR1 MNHEY, CDR2 SMNVEV (reference sequence). Trimming took off 3 bases at V and 4 bases at J, with 9 bases between the two ends. The CDR3 is made up of 13 amino acids.